The 15 T cell receptor beta chains below were found in one sample sequenced in a study of identical twins. Via MiXCR, TCRdb re-called the 5' RACE reads, giving one row per CDR3 protein. The table has a few hundred thousand distinct CDR3 sequences, less than 25% seen once. Separately, the same data were catalogued under a study of T cells expressing NK-cell markers.

Sequenced input: CD4+ T cells sorted from blood. The receptors shown here come from a woman aged 18-29 years in good health.

This clonotype has just a few counts. The gene calls are TRBV11-2 and TRBJ1-1, with D hard to call. Germline V CDR1 and CDR2: SGHAT, FQNNGV. V was shortened by 5 bases and J by 1 base, with 11 bases between the two germline ends. The length of the CDR3 is 14 residues. CDR3 sequence: CASSPRAGNTEAFF. DNA for the CDR3: TGTGCCAGCAGCCCCCGCGCAGGGAACACTGAAGCTTTCTTT.

This clonotype has just a few counts. The J gene is TRBJ1-5, the V gene TRBV12-3 or TRBV12-4, with 8 bases matching TRBD1. The junction had 5 bases not matched to a gene; V was cut back by 6 bases and J by 4 bases. The CDR3 consists of 14 residues. The CDR3 sequence: CASSRTGRNQPQHF. CDR3 DNA: TGTGCCAGCAGCCGGACAGGGAGAAATCAGCCCCAGCATTTT.

This clonotype was observed a few times. The chain couples TRBV4-2 to TRBJ2-3; no reliable D call. The germline gives CDR1 LGHNA, CDR2 YNFKEQ. The V and J ends lost 0 bases and 0 bases respectively, with 7 bases between them. The length of the CDR3 is 15 residues. CDR3: CASSQDLRSTDTQYF. The DNA of the CDR3 is TGTGCCAGCAGCCAAGATTTGAGAAGCACAGATACGCAGTATTTT.

This rearrangement joins TRBV5-6 to TRBJ1-5; 8 positions match TRBD1. The germline CDR1 and CDR2 sequences are SGHDT and YYEEEE. Trimming took 2 bases from V and 4 from J; bases not matched to a gene: 5. This CDR3 is built from 15 residues. The CDR3 nucleotides are TGTGCCAGCAGCTTTTACGGACAGGGTAATCAGCCCCAGCATTTT. This sequence encodes CASSFYGQGNQPQHF.

The rearrangement joins TRBV28 to TRBJ2-4; D remains unclear. This CDR3 contains 12 residues. V lost 5 bases and J 5 bases, leaving 7 bases between the germline ends. Germline V CDR1 and CDR2: MDHEN, SYDVKM. CDR3 loop: CASSPGQNIQYF. The CDR3 bases are TGTGCCAGCAGTCCCGGGCAAAACATTCAGTACTTC.

The V call is TRBV20-1, the J call TRBJ2-1; no clear D. V was shortened by 2 bases and J by 3 bases, with 11 bases between the two germline ends. Germline values: CDR1 DFQATT, CDR2 SNEGSKA (reference sequence). This CDR3 is built from 14 residues. The CDR3 coding sequence is TGCAGTGCTAGAATCGGAAACGGCTACAATGAGCAGTTCTTC. Translating it yields CSARIGNGYNEQFF.

This clonotype appeared a few times. This chain connects TRBV5-1 to TRBJ2-3; 9 nucleotides match TRBD1. The CDR3 is 14 residues long. Trimming at V came to 6 bases and at J to 4 bases, leaving 6 bases not matched to a gene. Germline CDR1 is SGHRS and CDR2 is YFSETQ. DNA of the CDR3: TGCGCCAGCAAAAACAGGGGGCTGTCAGATACGCAGTATTTT. This codes for CASKNRGLSDTQYF.

The rearrangement joins TRBV20-1 to TRBJ2-5; the D is unclear. Germline assignment: CDR1 DFQATT and CDR2 SNEGSKA (reference sequence). Deletions cut 2 bases from V and 5 bases from J, with 3 bases between. The CDR3 consists of 10 residues. CDR3 sequence: CSARLETQYF. The CDR3, as DNA: TGCAGTGCTAGATTGGAGACCCAGTACTTC.

This chain uses TRBV11-2 with TRBJ2-3; 13 positions match TRBD2. The CDR3 sequence is 18 residues long. V lost 1 base and J lost 4; bases outside the gene matches: 8. Per the germline V gene, CDR1 is SGHAT and CDR2 is FQNNGV. The CDR3, as DNA: TGTGCCAGCAGCTTAGGACTAGCGGGGGGCCCCTGGGCAGATACGCAGTATTTT. Translating it yields CASSLGLAGGPWADTQYF.

The rearrangement uses TRBV11-2 and TRBJ2-3; D gene ambiguous. From germline, CDR1 is SGHAT and CDR2 FQNNGV. Trimming removed 4 bases at V and 7 bases at J, with 24 bases between. The CDR3 covers 17 residues. CDR3 residues: CASSSPSRVAGSHTQYF. The CDR3 region has the DNA TGTGCCAGCAGCTCCCCCAGCCGGGTTGCCGGGTCTCATACGCAGTATTTT.

This chain uses TRBV20-1 with TRBJ1-4; D gene ambiguous. The CDR3 runs to 15 residues. With 0 bases removed from V and 5 bases from J, the gap between germline ends came to 13 bases. The germline CDR1 and CDR2 sequences are DFQATT and SNEGSKA (reference sequence). The DNA for the CDR3 is TGCAGTGCTAGAGATTTACGCATTCGAAATGAAAAACTGTTTTTT. Translating gives CSARDLRIRNEKLFF.

Only a few counts were recorded for this clonotype. Germline is not matched at one junction end, which may reflect a read error. The chain couples TRBV3-1 to TRBJ1-4, with 8 bases identical to TRBD1. CDR1 is LGHDT and CDR2 is YNNKEL in the germline V gene (reference sequence). This CDR3 spans 13 amino acids. The CDR3: CASKRTGNEKLFF. The DNA for the CDR3 is TGTGCAAGCAAGAGGACAGGGAATGAAAAACTGTTTTTT.

The chain has TRBV5-4 and TRBJ2-1; D is uncertain. The germline V and J ends were trimmed by 10 bases and 5 bases, with 13 bases remaining between them. In germline, CDR1 is SGHNT, CDR2 YYREEE (reference sequence). The CDR3 is 12 amino acids. The CDR3 bases are TGTGCCGTTGCCCGTAGGGACAATGAGCAGTTCTTC. Residues: CAVARRDNEQFF.

The chain combines TRBV7-2 with TRBJ2-7; 8 bases agree with TRBD1. Germline trimming cut 4 bases from V and 1 base from J; bases unmatched to any gene: 6. Per the germline V gene, CDR1 is SGHTA and CDR2 is FQGNSA. This CDR3 region has 15 residues. CDR3 sequence: CASSSSGTGSYEQYF. In nucleotides, the CDR3 is TGTGCCAGCAGCTCGTCCGGGACAGGATCCTACGAGCAGTACTTC.

This clonotype was recorded many times. The rearrangement links TRBV5-6 to TRBJ2-7; D may match TRBD1 or TRBD2 (5 bases each). The germline V gene has CDR1 SGHDT and CDR2 YYEEEE. This CDR3 has 15 residues. Trimming pared 3 bases from V and 0 bases from J, leaving 13 bases between. CDR3 loop: CASSSQRGRSYEQYF. DNA of the CDR3: TGTGCCAGCAGCTCACAGAGGGGACGCTCCTACGAGCAGTACTTC.